Listed below are T cell receptor beta chains from one sample, sequenced in a study of blood T cell repertoires in COVID-19. Profiling relied on immunoSEQ multiplex PCR, and the TCRdb table lists in-frame clones only, not all of them. The table lists some 54,000 clones, around four fifths of them singletons, with about 7% in the top ten. Sequenced sample: peripheral blood. The receptors originated from a man between 65 and 85 years old with active COVID-19. CDR3s include the opening cysteine and the closing phenylalanine or tryptophan. Each record gives: V gene, J gene, D gene, clone size, CDR3 protein, CDR3 DNA. A D gene is named only where the DNA matches it firmly. Some rows mark clone size as missing; the rest say once, few, many or name a class of expanded clone.

TRBV30	TRBJ1-1	NA	NA	CAWSVQISTEAFF	TGTGCCTGGAGTGTACAGATTAGCACTGAAGCTTTCTTT
TRBV18	TRBJ1-1	NA	once	CASSPRENTEAFF	TGTGCCAGCTCACCCAGGGAAAACACTGAAGCTTTCTTT
TRBV5-1	TRBJ2-3	NA	NA	CASTRQGTDTQYF	TGCGCCAGCACTCGACAGGGCACAGATACGCAGTATTTT
TRBV18	TRBJ2-7	TRBD1	NA	CASSPIGQEYEQYF	TGTGCCAGCTCACCAATAGGACAGGAGTACGAGCAGTACTTC
TRBV10-3	TRBJ1-1	NA	NA	CATGQMNTEAFF	TGTGCCACTGGCCAGATGAACACTGAAGCTTTCTTT
TRBV29-1	TRBJ1-6	NA	NA	CSVQDSGSPLHF	TGCAGCGTTCAGGATTCGGGATCACCCCTCCACTTT
TRBV5-6	TRBJ2-1	NA	NA	CASMPRAPYNEQFF	TGTGCCAGCATGCCCAGGGCGCCCTACAATGAGCAGTTCTTC
TRBV4-1	TRBJ1-5	TRBD1	NA	CASSQMPGQPNQPQHF	TGCGCCAGCAGCCAAATGCCGGGACAGCCCAATCAGCCCCAGCATTTT
TRBV11-2	TRBJ2-1	NA	NA	CASRKGHTNNEQFF	TGTGCCAGCCGGAAGGGACACACGAACAATGAGCAGTTCTTC
TRBV5-4	TRBJ2-1	TRBD1	NA	CASSPPGQGRNEQFF	TGTGCCAGCAGCCCCCCGGGACAGGGACGAAATGAGCAGTTCTTC
TRBV9	TRBJ2-2	NA	few	CASSVARGELFF	TGTGCCAGCAGCGTAGCTCGGGGGGAGCTGTTTTTT
TRBV21-1	TRBJ2-1	NA	NA	CAGLLESYNEQFF	TGTGCCGGATTACTAGAGTCCTACAATGAGCAGTTCTTC
TRBV10-3	TRBJ1-2	TRBD1	NA	CAISLDPGTVYGYTF	TGTGCCATCAGTTTAGACCCCGGGACAGTGTATGGCTACACCTTC
TRBV7-2	TRBJ1-1	NA	NA	CASSLGSRAEAFF	TGTGCCAGCAGCTTAGGGTCGAGGGCTGAAGCTTTCTTT
TRBV4-3	TRBJ1-3	NA	NA	CASSQDDLYGNTIYF	TGCGCCAGCAGCCAAGATGACTTGTATGGAAACACCATATATTTT
TRBV6-2/TRBV6-3	TRBJ2-7	TRBD2	NA	CASNPGTSRVEQYF	TGTGCCAGCAACCCCGGGACTAGCCGGGTCGAGCAGTACTTC
TRBV18	TRBJ2-1	TRBD1	few	CASSPRQGEVNEQFF	TGTGCCAGCTCACCACGACAGGGGGAGGTCAATGAGCAGTTCTTC
TRBV7-2	TRBJ1-4	NA	once	CASSLGGLKGVNEKLFF	TGTGCCAGCAGCTTAGGGGGCCTCAAGGGGGTAAATGAAAAACTGTTTTTT
TRBV5-6	TRBJ2-7	TRBD2	few	CASSLASGGSFRGLSEQYF	TGTGCCAGCAGCTTGGCTAGCGGGGGCTCATTCCGGGGCTTATCCGAGCAGTACTTC
TRBV4-3	TRBJ2-7	TRBD1	NA	CASSQDRGQEQYF	TGCGCCAGCAGCCAAGACAGGGGGCAAGAGCAGTACTTC
TRBV18	TRBJ2-3	NA	NA	CASSPRAGHTDTQYF	TGTGCCAGCTCACCACGGGCAGGTCACACAGATACGCAGTATTTT
TRBV29-1	TRBJ2-1	NA	once	CSVEGKGRRVTEQFF	TGCAGCGTTGAAGGGAAAGGGAGGAGAGTCACTGAGCAGTTCTTC
TRBV19	TRBJ1-5	NA	NA	CAGSRGSNQPQHF	TGTGCCGGGTCAAGGGGGAGCAATCAGCCCCAGCATTTT
TRBV6-2/TRBV6-3	TRBJ1-5	TRBD1	few	CASSSAGGRDRPQHF	TGTGCCAGCAGTTCGGCAGGGGGCCGTGATCGGCCCCAGCATTTT
TRBV12-3/TRBV12-4	TRBJ2-7	NA	NA	CASSSYYEQYF	TGTGCCAGCAGTTCCTACTACGAGCAGTACTTC
TRBV7-9	TRBJ2-2	NA	NA	CASSSIQGSVMVAGELFF	TGTGCCAGCAGCTCGATACAGGGTTCAGTAATGGTCGCCGGGGAGCTGTTTTTT
TRBV5-1	TRBJ2-3	NA	NA	CASSPERGGADTQYF	TGCGCCAGCAGCCCTGAAAGGGGGGGGGCAGATACGCAGTATTTT
TRBV28	TRBJ2-7	NA	NA	CASMRRGPYEQYF	TGTGCCAGCATGCGGAGGGGCCCCTACGAGCAGTACTTC
TRBV5-1	TRBJ2-2	TRBD2	NA	CASSLLAGGDTGELFF	TGCGCCAGCAGCTTACTAGCGGGGGGAGACACCGGGGAGCTGTTTTTT
TRBV15	TRBJ1-4	NA	NA	CATSRDYAGIYRDFYEKLFF	TGTGCCACCAGCAGAGACTACGCCGGCATTTACAGGGATTTTTATGAAAAACTGTTTTTT